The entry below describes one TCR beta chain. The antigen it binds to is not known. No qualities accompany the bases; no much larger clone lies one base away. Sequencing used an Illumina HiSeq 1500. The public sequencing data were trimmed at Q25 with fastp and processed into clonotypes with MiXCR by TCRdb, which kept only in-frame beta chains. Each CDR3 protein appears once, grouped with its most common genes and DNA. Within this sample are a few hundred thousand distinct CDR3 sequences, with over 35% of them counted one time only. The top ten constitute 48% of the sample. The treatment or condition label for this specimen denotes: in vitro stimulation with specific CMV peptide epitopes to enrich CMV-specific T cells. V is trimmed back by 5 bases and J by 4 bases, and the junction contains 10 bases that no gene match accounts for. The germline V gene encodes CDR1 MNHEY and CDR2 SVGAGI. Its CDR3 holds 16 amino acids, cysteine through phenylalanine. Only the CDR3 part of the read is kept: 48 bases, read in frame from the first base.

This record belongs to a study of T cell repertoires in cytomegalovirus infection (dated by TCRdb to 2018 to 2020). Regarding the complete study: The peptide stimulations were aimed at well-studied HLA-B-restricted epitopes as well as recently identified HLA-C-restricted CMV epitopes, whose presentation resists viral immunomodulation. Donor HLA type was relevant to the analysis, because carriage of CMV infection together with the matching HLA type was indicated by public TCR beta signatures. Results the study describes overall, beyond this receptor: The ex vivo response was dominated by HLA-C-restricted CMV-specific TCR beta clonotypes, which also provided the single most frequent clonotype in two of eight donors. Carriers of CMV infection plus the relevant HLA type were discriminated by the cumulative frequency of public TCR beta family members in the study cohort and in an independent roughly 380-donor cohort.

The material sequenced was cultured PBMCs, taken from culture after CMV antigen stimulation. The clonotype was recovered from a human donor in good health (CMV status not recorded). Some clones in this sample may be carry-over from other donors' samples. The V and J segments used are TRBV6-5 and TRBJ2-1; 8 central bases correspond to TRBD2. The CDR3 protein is CASSPPLAGSYNEQFF. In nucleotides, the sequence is TGTGCCAGCAGTCCACCCCTAGCGGGTTCGTACAATGAGCAGTTCTTC.